This paragraph reports one TCR beta chain. Its antigen is not known. The CDR3 is 13 residues long. Trimming shortened V by 2 bases and J by 3 bases, and 10 bases separated the two germline ends. The germline CDR1 and CDR2 sequences are DFQATT and SNEGSKA (reference sequence). A J-beta primer mix and a sample-barcoded 5' primer were used in a second PCR of roughly 6 to 11 cycles. CDR3-containing paired-end reads numbering at least 3 million came from each sample. Using its own MiXCR run on the 5' RACE reads, TCRdb lists one record per CDR3 protein. The repertoire holds 650,000 or so distinct CDR3 sequences, with approximately 52% as singletons. These data are taken from a study of blood T cells in healthy people across ages. Overall study findings and caveats: PBMCs left unsorted prevented a conclusive naive versus antigen-experienced comparison.

Drawn from each donor were 9 to 10 milliliters of peripheral blood. The sample was blood. The TCR originated in a woman older than 75 in good health. The chain uses TRBV20-1 and TRBJ1-1; D is perhaps TRBD1 (5 bases). CDR3 sequence: CSARTGGDTEAFF. CDR3 in DNA: TGCAGTGCTAGAACCGGGGGGGACACTGAAGCTTTCTTT.